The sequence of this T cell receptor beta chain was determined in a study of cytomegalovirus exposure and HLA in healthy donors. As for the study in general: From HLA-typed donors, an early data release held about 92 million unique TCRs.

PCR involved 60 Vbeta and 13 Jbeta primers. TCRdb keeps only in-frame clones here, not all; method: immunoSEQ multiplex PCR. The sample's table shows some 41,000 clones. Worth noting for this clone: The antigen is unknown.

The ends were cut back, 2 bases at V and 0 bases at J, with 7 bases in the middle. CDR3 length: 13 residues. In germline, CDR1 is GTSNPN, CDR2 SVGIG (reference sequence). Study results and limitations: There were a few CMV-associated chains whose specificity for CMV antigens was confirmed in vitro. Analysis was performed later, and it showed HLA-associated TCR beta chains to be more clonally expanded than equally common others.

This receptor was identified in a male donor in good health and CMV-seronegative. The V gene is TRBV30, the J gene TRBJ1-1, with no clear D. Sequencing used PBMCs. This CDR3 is CAWSLSLNTEAFF. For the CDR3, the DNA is TGTGCCTGGAGTCTAAGTCTGAACACTGAAGCTTTCTTT. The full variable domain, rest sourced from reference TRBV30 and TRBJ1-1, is SQTIHQWPATLVQPVGSPLSLECTVEGTSNPNLYWYRQAAGRGLQLLFYSVGIGQISSEVPQNLSASRPQDRQFILSSKKLLLSDSGFYLCAWSLSLNTEAFFGQGTRLTVV.